Listed below are T cell receptor beta chains from one sample, sequenced in a study of T-cell reconstitution after alpha-beta-depleted transplantation in children. TCRdb called the PCR reads again in MiXCR, with one record for every CDR3 protein. The sample contains nearly 200,000 distinct CDR3 sequences, roughly 6.5% of which appear only once. The sample here was PBMCs, taken before TCRalphabeta/CD19-depleted stem cell transplant. These receptors were collected from a girl less than two years old with combined immunodeficiency, due to receive a stem cell transplant. Each CDR3 is given with its conserved first and last residue. D genes are given only for firm matches. The size field is filled for only some rows; it gives once, few, many or a size class.

J: TRBJ1-3
V: TRBV4-1
size: few
D: .
length: 19
DNA: TGCGCCAGCAGCCAAGTAGGGAGACGGACGCTCGGCCCTGGAAACACCATATATTTT
CDR3: CASSQVGRRTLGPGNTIYF

J: TRBJ2-1
V: TRBV5-1
size: many
D: .
length: 12
DNA: TGCGCCAGCAGCTTTGGAAATAATGAGCAGTTCTTC
CDR3: CASSFGNNEQFF

J: TRBJ2-1
V: TRBV7-8
size: many
D: .
length: 13
DNA: TGTGCCAGCAGCTTCGGGGGAACCGGTGAGCAGTTCTTC
CDR3: CASSFGGTGEQFF

J: TRBJ2-1
V: TRBV29-1
size: many
D: TRBD1
length: 15
DNA: TGCAGCGTTGTTTTGCGGGACAGGGTTTACAATGAGCAGTTCTTC
CDR3: CSVVLRDRVYNEQFF

J: TRBJ2-7
V: TRBV5-1
size: many
D: TRBD1
length: 15
DNA: TGCGCCAGCACCACCACCGGGACAGGGGCCTACGAGCAGTACTTC
CDR3: CASTTTGTGAYEQYF

J: TRBJ1-2
V: TRBV6-1
size: few
D: .
length: 14
DNA: TGTGCCAGCGGACCCCAAAACAGGGAGAATGGCTACACCTTC
CDR3: CASGPQNRENGYTF

J: TRBJ1-1
V: TRBV29-1
size: few
D: TRBD1
length: 13
DNA: TGCAGCGTTGGGATGACAGGGGAATCTGAAGCTTTCTTT
CDR3: CSVGMTGESEAFF

J: TRBJ2-7
V: TRBV12-3/TRBV12-4
size: .
D: TRBD2
length: 13
DNA: TGTGCCAGCAGGCCCCCGGGGGGTTCGGAGCAGTACTTC
CDR3: CASRPPGGSEQYF

J: TRBJ2-1
V: TRBV5-1
size: many
D: TRBD2
length: 15
DNA: TGCGCCAGCAGCTTGGCTGCTAGCGGGAGATCTGAGCAGTTCTTC
CDR3: CASSLAASGRSEQFF

J: TRBJ1-6
V: TRBV7-8
size: many
D: .
length: 14
DNA: TGTGCCAGCAGCTTAGTTGCATCGGGTTCACCCCTCCACTTT
CDR3: CASSLVASGSPLHF

J: TRBJ2-5
V: TRBV5-6
size: many
D: .
length: 14
DNA: TGTGCCAGCAGCCGCATTAATCTCCAAGAGACCCAGTACTTC
CDR3: CASSRINLQETQYF